This TCR beta chain derives from a study of blood T cell repertoires in COVID-19. Across the whole study: Sources were T cells, B-cell-depleted T cells, or PBMCs; the material itself was cDNA or gDNA.

Original analysis: Estimates of nucleated cell counts were drawn from the amplification of reference gene primers. Clones were sequenced by immunoSEQ multiplex PCR, and TCRdb holds only the in-frame ones, with some missing. The V and J calls and clone size come from that table; D and trimming were worked out from the DNA. The sample includes a few hundred thousand clones, about four fifths of them seen just once. The V and J ends lost 1 base and 0 bases respectively, with 12 bases between them. The CDR3 totals 16 residues. CDR1 KGHSH and CDR2 LQKENI come from the germline V gene. This rearrangement joins TRBV18 to TRBJ1-2; D uncertain. Input material: peripheral blood. This TCR was recovered from a man under 40 who had recovered from COVID-19. In DNA, the CDR3 is TGTGCCAGCTCACCACTTGTGGCCGGAGCTAACTATGGCTACACCTTC. Protein: CASSPLVAGANYGYTF.